A single sample gave rise to the 17 T cell receptor beta chains below, sequenced in a study of siplizumab effects on memory and regulatory T cells. Profiling relied on immunoSEQ multiplex PCR, and the TCRdb table lists in-frame clones only, not all of them. The sample consists of more than 75,000 clones, more than 85% of them appearing once. Specimen: CD8+ T cells sorted from blood. The receptor set was obtained from a human donor in good health.

The chain links TRBV7-8 to TRBJ2-2, with a tentative D call TRBD1 (6 bases). The germline V and J ends were trimmed by 9 bases and 0 bases, with 17 bases remaining between them. Germline V gene sequence: CDR1 SGHVS, CDR2 FQNEAQ. This CDR3 spans 16 amino acids. The CDR3 DNA reads as TGTGCCAGTGGGTTGACAGGCGACTCGAACACCGGGGAGCTGTTTTTT. It specifies CASGLTGDSNTGELFF.

The rearrangement uses TRBV2 and TRBJ2-3; 9 nucleotides line up with TRBD1. The CDR3 covers 17 residues. Germline assignment: CDR1 SNHLY and CDR2 FYNNEI. Trimming removed 6 bases from V and 4 bases from J; junction bases left unmatched: 14. CDR3 nucleotides: TGTGCCAGCAGACTAGAAGACAGGGGGTTAAGGGCAGATACGCAGTATTTT. This codes for CASRLEDRGLRADTQYF.

This chain uses TRBV4-1 with TRBJ2-5, with D perhaps TRBD1 or TRBD2 (6 bases each). Germline V gives CDR1 MGHRA, CDR2 YSYEKL. The CDR3 is 15 amino acids. V was shortened by 2 bases and J by 5 bases, with 15 bases between the two germline ends. CDR3: CASSQRPGAGETQYF. In nucleotides, the CDR3 is TGCGCCAGCAGCCAACGCCCGGGGGCGGGGGAGACCCAGTACTTC.

This chain connects TRBV7-9 to TRBJ1-1; D gene unclear. The CDR3 is 15 residues long. Trimming cost V 1 base and J 3 bases, with 12 bases left between them. Germline V gene lookup returns CDR1 SEHNR and CDR2 FQNEAQ (reference sequence). The CDR3 here is CASSLVRALYTEAFF. The CDR3 region has the DNA TGTGCCAGCAGCTTAGTGAGGGCCCTGTACACTGAAGCTTTCTTT.

The chain combines TRBV4-1 with TRBJ1-1; D possibly corresponds to TRBD1 (5 bases). Looked up from germline, CDR1 is MGHRA and CDR2 is YSYEKL. V was pared by 0 bases and J by 3 bases, with 11 bases between. The CDR3 sequence is 15 residues long. The CDR3 region has the DNA TGCGCCAGCAGCCAAGATGGGCAGGGCTACACTGAAGCTTTCTTT. It codes for CASSQDGQGYTEAFF.

J is TRBJ2-1 and V is TRBV5-1, with 7 positions matching TRBD2. From germline, CDR1 is SGHRS and CDR2 YFSETQ. J lost 9 bases, V lost 4 bases, and 7 bases had no gene match. The CDR3 extends over 13 amino acids. The CDR3 is CASSAEAGVEQFF. In DNA, the CDR3 is TGCGCCAGCAGCGCGGAGGCGGGAGTTGAGCAGTTCTTC.

This rearrangement joins TRBV11-1 to TRBJ2-4, with a possible D match to TRBD2 (6 bases). The germline CDR1 and CDR2 sequences are SGHAT and FQDESV (reference sequence). The CDR3 loop spans 17 amino acids. Trimming took off 2 bases at V and 6 bases at J, with 20 bases between the two ends. The CDR3 is CASSLKGSELGGNIQYF. In DNA form, the CDR3 reads TGTGCCAGCAGCTTAAAAGGTAGCGAGCTCGGGGGAAACATTCAGTACTTC.

Worth noting for this clone: Other DNA sequences in this specimen translate into the identical CDR3. The chain carries TRBV19 and TRBJ1-1; D is ambiguous. Germline V lookup: CDR1 LNHDA, CDR2 SQIVND (reference sequence). CDR3 length equals 13 residues. Trimming cost V 5 bases and J 0 bases, with 7 bases left between them. The CDR3 is CASSPSLNTEAFF. CDR3 coding DNA: TGTGCCAGTAGTCCTTCCCTGAACACTGAAGCTTTCTTT.

This rearrangement joins TRBV27 to TRBJ2-1; no definite D call. In germline, CDR1 is MNHEY, CDR2 SMNVEV (reference sequence). CDR3 length: 15 residues. V was pared by 4 bases and J by 0 bases, with 10 bases between. The chain's CDR3 is CASSSEDSSYNEQFF. CDR3 in DNA: TGTGCCAGCAGTTCAGAAGATAGCTCCTACAATGAGCAGTTCTTC.

This sequence joins TRBV7-3 and TRBJ2-3; 7 nucleotides agree with TRBD1. The CDR3 is 14 amino acids. V lost 5 bases and J lost 6; bases outside the gene matches: 8. The germline V gene has CDR1 SGHTA and CDR2 FQGTGA. The CDR3 reads CASSPDRETDTQYF. The DNA for the CDR3 is TGTGCCAGCAGCCCCGACAGGGAGACGGATACGCAGTATTTT. Looking up the rest from reference TRBV7-3 and TRBJ2-3 gives the full variable domain: GAGVSQTPSNKVTEKGKYVELRCDPISGHTALYWYRQSLGQGPEFLIYFQGTGAADDSGLPNDRFFAVRPEGSVSTLKIQRTERGDSAVYLCASSPDRETDTQYFGPGTRLTVL.

J is TRBJ1-5 and V is TRBV19; 8 positions match TRBD1. V was clipped by 6 bases and J by 6 bases; unmatched bases: 7. The CDR3 spans 14 residues. Per the germline V gene, CDR1 is LNHDA and CDR2 is SQIVND (reference sequence). The CDR3, as DNA: TGTGCCAGTAGCGCTCAGGGGGCTAGTCAGCCCCAGCATTTT. Translated: CASSAQGASQPQHF.

The V call is TRBV27, the J call TRBJ1-1; D uncertain. The CDR3 extends over 12 amino acids. Trimming shortened V by 8 bases and J by 1 base, and 8 bases separated the two germline ends. From germline, CDR1 is MNHEY and CDR2 SMNVEV (reference sequence). The CDR3 spells CASREGNTEAFF. DNA of the CDR3: TGTGCCAGCCGCGAGGGGAACACTGAAGCTTTCTTT.

As concerns this clone: Other DNA sequences in this specimen translate into the identical CDR3. The rearrangement uses TRBV27 and TRBJ2-7, with TRBD1 matching 7 bases. The CDR3 loop spans 14 amino acids. From germline, CDR1 is MNHEY and CDR2 SMNVEV (reference sequence). Trimming took 3 bases from V and 1 from J; bases not matched to a gene: 3. CDR3 in amino acids: CASSFGTASYEQYF. In nucleotides, the CDR3 is TGTGCCAGCAGTTTTGGGACAGCGTCCTACGAGCAGTACTTC.

The rearrangement joins TRBV6-7 to TRBJ1-4, with D possibly being TRBD1 (5 bases). TRBV6-7 is an ORF; its function is uncertain. The CDR3 loop spans 22 amino acids. Trimming stripped 4 bases from V and 0 bases from J, with 30 bases between. The CDR3: CASSLRAFGTRNGLATNEKLFF. The CDR3 DNA reads TGTGCCAGCAGTTTACGCGCCTTTGGGACCCGCAACGGACTCGCAACTAATGAAAAACTGTTTTTT.

This clone was counted a few times. This sequence joins TRBV6-6 and TRBJ1-1; the D gene is possibly TRBD1 (6 bases). There are 13 residues in the CDR3. V gave up 10 bases and J gave up 0 bases, with 12 bases separating them. Germline loops: CDR1 MNHNY, CDR2 SVGAGI (reference sequence). Here the CDR3 DNA reads TGTGCCATCCAGGGGTTCATGAACACTGAAGCTTTCTTT. As protein: CAIQGFMNTEAFF.

The chain recombines TRBV5-6 with TRBJ2-7; TRBD1 is a possible D gene (5 bases). Trimming took 2 bases from V and 4 from J, leaving 13 bases between them. Germline CDR1 and CDR2: SGHDT and YYEEEE. The CDR3 sequence is 14 residues long. The CDR3 region has the DNA TGTGCCAGCAGCTTCTCGGTCAGGGAATACGAGCAGTACTTC. Translating it yields CASSFSVREYEQYF.

This chain uses TRBV27 with TRBJ2-2, with D perhaps matching TRBD1 (5 bases). The CDR3 extends over 11 amino acids. V was pared by 7 bases and J by 6 bases, with 6 bases between. The V gene's germline CDR1 is MNHEY and CDR2 SMNVEV (reference sequence). CDR3 in amino acids: CASKGSGELFF. The CDR3 coding sequence is TGTGCCAGCAAGGGGTCCGGGGAGCTGTTTTTT.